This TCR beta chain stems from a study of blood T cell repertoires in COVID-19. Overall study context: Italy, Spain and the United States were the sources of the convalescent and acute COVID-19 samples. The analysed material was cDNA or gDNA that came from T cells, B-cell-depleted T cells, or PBMCs.

A Seattle source enrolled patients during active infection and followed them longitudinally. V was cut by 7 bases and J by 8 bases, with 17 bases left in between. Germline assignment: CDR1 MDHEN and CDR2 SYDVKM. The CDR3 is 13 amino acids. Original analysis: Reference gene primers were amplified, and this amplification served to estimate nucleated cell counts. Here immunoSEQ multiplex PCR was the method, and the copy in TCRdb shows in-frame clones only, minus some. For V, J and clone size, that table is used; D and trimming come from the DNA. In the table there are 200,000 to 250,000 clones, approximately 80% of which are singletons.

The clonotype was recovered from a woman aged 80 or over with COVID-19, enrolled during active disease. Sequenced: peripheral blood. The chain is built from TRBV28 and TRBJ1-2, with D hard to call. CDR3 sequence (DNA): TGTGCCAGCAAACCCACACCAGGTGCAGGCTACACCTTC. Its translation is CASKPTPGAGYTF.